The source of this T cell receptor beta chain is a study of blood T cell repertoires in COVID-19. Germline assignment: CDR1 MDHEN and CDR2 SYDVKM. The CDR3 runs to 15 residues. V shed 6 bases and J shed 0 bases, with 9 bases lying between them. In the original processing: Amplification with reference gene primers provided the estimates of nucleated cell counts. Profiled with immunoSEQ multiplex PCR; TCRdb holds only in-frame clones, not every one. V, J and clone size were drawn from that table, and D and trimming were deduced from the DNA. The sample includes 85,000 to 120,000 clones, around 80% seen only once; the top ten take approximately 9.8%.

The clonotype was recovered from a man aged 55 to 70 with active or convalescent COVID-19. The chain recombines TRBV28 with TRBJ1-6; D is perhaps TRBD1 (6 bases). The sample consisted of peripheral blood. CDR3 sequence (DNA): TGTGCCAGCAGCCAGGGGAGCTCCTATAATTCACCCCTCCACTTT. It is translated as CASSQGSSYNSPLHF.